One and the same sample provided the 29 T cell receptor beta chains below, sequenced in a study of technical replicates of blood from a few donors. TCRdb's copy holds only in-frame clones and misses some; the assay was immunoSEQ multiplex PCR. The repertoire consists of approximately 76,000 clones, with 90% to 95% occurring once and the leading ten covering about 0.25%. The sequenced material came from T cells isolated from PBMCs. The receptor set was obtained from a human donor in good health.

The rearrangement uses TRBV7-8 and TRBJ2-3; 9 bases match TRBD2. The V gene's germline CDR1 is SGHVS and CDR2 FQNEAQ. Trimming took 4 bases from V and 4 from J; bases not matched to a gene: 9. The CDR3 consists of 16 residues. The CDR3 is CASSYPGLAEADTQYF. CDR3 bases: TGTGCCAGCAGCTACCCGGGACTAGCTGAGGCAGATACGCAGTATTTT. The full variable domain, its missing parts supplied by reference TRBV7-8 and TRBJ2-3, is GAGVSQSPRYKVAKRGQDVALRCDPISGHVSLFWYQQALGQGPEFLTYFQNEAQLDKSGLPSDRFFAERPEGSVSTLKIQRTQQEDSAVYLCASSYPGLAEADTQYFGPGTRLTVL.

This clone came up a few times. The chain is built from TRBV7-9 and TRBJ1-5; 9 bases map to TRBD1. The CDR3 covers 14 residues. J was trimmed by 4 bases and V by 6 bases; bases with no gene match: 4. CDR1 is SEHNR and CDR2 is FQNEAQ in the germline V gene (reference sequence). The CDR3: CASRATGGNQPQHF. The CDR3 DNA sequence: TGTGCCAGCAGGGCGACAGGGGGGAATCAGCCCCAGCATTTT.

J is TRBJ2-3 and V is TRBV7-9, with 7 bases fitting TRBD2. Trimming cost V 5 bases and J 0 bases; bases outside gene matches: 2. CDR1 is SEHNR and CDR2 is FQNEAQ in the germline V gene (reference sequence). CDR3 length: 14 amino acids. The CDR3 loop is CASSGRVSTDTQYF. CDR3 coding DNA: TGTGCCAGCAGCGGGAGGGTTAGCACAGATACGCAGTATTTT.

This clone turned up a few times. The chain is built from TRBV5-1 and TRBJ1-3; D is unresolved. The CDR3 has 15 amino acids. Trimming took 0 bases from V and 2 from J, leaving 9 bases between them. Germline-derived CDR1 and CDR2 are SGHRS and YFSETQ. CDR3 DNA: TGCGCCAGCAGCTTGGCGGGTTTAACTGGAAACACCATATATTTT. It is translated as CASSLAGLTGNTIYF.

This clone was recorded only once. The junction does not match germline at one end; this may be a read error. This CDR3 reads CASSLRENTEAFF. The CDR3, as DNA: TGTGCTAGCAGCTTACGGGAGAACACTGAAGCTTTCTTT. The chain has TRBV7-7 and TRBJ1-1, with D unresolved. Looked up from germline, CDR1 is SSHAT and CDR2 is FNYEAQ (reference sequence). This CDR3 comprises 13 residues.

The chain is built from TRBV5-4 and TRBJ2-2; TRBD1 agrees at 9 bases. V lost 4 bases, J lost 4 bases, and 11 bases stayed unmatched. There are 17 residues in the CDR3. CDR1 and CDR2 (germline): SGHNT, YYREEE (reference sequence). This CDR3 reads CASSPQGGQGATGELFF. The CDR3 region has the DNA TGTGCCAGCAGCCCCCAGGGGGGACAGGGTGCCACCGGGGAGCTGTTTTTT.

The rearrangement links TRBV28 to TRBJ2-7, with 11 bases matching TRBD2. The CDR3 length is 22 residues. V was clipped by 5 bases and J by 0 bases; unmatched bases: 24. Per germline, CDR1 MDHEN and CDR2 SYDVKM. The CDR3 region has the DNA TGTGCCAGCAGTGGAGGGGGGGGGAGCACTAGCGGGAGATGGGCCCTCTCCTACGAGCAGTACTTC. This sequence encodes CASSGGGGSTSGRWALSYEQYF.

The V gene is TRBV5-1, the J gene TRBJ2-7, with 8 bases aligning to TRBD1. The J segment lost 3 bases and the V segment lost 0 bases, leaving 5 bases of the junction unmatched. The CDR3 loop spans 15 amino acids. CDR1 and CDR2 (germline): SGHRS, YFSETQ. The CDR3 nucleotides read TGCGCCAGCAGCTTGGGGACAGGGTTGGACTACGAGCAGTACTTC. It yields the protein CASSLGTGLDYEQYF.

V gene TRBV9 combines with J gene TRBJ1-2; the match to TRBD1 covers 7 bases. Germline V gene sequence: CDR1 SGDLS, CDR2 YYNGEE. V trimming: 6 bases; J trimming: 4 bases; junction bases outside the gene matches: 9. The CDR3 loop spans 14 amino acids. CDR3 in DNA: TGTGCCAGCACCTCAGAAGGGGGCCTCTATGGCTACACCTTC. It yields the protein CASTSEGGLYGYTF.

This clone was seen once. In DNA, the CDR3 is TGTGCCAGCAGTCAATCCAGGGGGCCTAGCTCCTACGAGCAGTACTTC. Protein sequence: CASSQSRGPSSYEQYF. The chain recombines TRBV6-4 with TRBJ2-7, with 8 positions matching TRBD1. This CDR3 spans 16 amino acids. V was pared by 5 bases and J by 0 bases, with 9 bases of the junction left unmatched. Germline V gene sequence: CDR1 MRHNA, CDR2 SNTAGT.

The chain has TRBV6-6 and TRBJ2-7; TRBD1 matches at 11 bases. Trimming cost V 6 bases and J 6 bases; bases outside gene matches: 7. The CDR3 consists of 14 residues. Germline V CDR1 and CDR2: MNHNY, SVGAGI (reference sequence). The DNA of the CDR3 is TGTGCCAGCAGCCGGATGGGACAGGGGGTCGAGCAGTACTTC. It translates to CASSRMGQGVEQYF.

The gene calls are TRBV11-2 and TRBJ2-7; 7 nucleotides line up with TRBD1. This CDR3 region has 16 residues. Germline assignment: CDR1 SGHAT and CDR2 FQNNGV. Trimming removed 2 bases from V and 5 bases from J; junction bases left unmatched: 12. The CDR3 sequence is CASSLIPGQALNEQYF. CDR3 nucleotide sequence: TGTGCCAGCAGCTTAATTCCCGGACAGGCTCTGAACGAGCAGTACTTC.

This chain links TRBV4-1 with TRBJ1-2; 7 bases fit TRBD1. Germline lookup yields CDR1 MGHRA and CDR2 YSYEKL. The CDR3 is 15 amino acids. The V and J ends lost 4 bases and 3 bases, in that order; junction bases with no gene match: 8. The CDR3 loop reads CASSREGDRDYGYTF. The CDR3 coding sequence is TGCGCCAGCAGCCGGGAAGGGGACAGAGACTATGGCTACACCTTC.

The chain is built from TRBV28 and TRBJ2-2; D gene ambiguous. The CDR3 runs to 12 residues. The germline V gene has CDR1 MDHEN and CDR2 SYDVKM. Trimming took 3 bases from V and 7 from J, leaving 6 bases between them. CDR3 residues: CASSFYNGELFF. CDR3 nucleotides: TGTGCCAGCAGTTTTTACAACGGGGAGCTGTTTTTT.

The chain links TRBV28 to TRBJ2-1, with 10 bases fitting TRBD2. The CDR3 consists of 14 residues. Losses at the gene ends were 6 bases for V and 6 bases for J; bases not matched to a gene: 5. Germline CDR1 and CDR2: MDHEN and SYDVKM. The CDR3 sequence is CASRQREGLNEQFF. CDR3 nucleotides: TGTGCCAGCAGACAGCGGGAGGGTCTCAATGAGCAGTTCTTC.

CDR3 coding DNA: TGTGCCAGCAGCCAAGAGGACAGCAGAGGCTACACCTTC. It codes for CASSQEDSRGYTF. The chain recombines TRBV4-2 with TRBJ1-2; tentative D call: TRBD1 (6 bases). Trimming cost V 0 bases and J 8 bases, with 10 bases left between them. The length of the CDR3 is 13 residues. Germline lookup yields CDR1 LGHNA and CDR2 YNFKEQ.

The CDR3 DNA reads as TGTGCCAGCAGAATCCAAGGGGGCCTGAACACTGAAGCTTTCTTT. This encodes CASRIQGGLNTEAFF. The rearrangement uses TRBV7-9 and TRBJ1-1; 7 nucleotides agree with TRBD1. This CDR3 is 15 amino acids long. J was trimmed by 0 bases and V by 6 bases; bases with no gene match: 7. Germline CDR1 reads SEHNR; CDR2 reads FQNEAQ (reference sequence). Combining the CDR3 with reference TRBV7-9 and TRBJ1-1 gives the whole variable domain DTGVSQNPRHKITKRGQNVTFRCDPISEHNRLYWYRQTLGQGPEFLTYFQNEAQLEKSRLLSDRFSAERPKGSFSTLEIQRTEQGDSAMYLCASRIQGGLNTEAFFGQGTRLTVV.

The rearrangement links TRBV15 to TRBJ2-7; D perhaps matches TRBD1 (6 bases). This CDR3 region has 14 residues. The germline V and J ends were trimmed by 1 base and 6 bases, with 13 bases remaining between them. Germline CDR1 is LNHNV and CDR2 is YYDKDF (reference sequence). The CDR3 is CATSRAGDRGEQYF. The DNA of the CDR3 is TGTGCCACCAGCAGAGCAGGGGACCGGGGCGAGCAGTACTTC.

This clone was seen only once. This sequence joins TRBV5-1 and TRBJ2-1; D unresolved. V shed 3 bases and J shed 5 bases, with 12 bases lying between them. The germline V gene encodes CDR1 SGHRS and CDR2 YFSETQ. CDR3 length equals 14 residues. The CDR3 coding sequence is TGCGCCAGCAGCTGGGCCGGAAAGGACAATGAGCAGTTCTTC. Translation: CASSWAGKDNEQFF.

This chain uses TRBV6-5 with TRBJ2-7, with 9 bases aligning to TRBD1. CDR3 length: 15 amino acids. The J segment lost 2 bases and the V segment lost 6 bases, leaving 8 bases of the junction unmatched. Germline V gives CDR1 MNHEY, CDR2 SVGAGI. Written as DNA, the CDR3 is TGTGCCAGCAGAGACCGGGACAGGGCCCCCTACGAGCAGTACTTC. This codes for CASRDRDRAPYEQYF.

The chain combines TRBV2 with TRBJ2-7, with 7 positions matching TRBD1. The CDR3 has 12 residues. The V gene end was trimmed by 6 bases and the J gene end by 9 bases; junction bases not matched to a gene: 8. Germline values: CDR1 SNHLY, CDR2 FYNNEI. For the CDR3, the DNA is TGTGCCAGCAGGGAGACAGGGAAAAGGCAGTACTTC. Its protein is CASRETGKRQYF.

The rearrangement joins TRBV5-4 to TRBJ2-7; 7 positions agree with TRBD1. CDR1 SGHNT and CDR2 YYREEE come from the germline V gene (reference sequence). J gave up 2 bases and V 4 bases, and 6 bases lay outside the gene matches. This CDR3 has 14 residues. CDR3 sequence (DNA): TGTGCCAGCAGCGCGACAGGGAGTCCCTACGAGCAGTACTTC. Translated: CASSATGSPYEQYF.

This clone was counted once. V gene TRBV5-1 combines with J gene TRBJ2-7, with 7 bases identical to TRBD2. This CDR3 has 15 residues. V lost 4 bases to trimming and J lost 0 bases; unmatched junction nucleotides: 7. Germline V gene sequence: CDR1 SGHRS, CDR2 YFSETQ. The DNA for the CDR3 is TGCGCCAGCAGCAGCCCCGGGGGGAGCTCCTACGAGCAGTACTTC. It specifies CASSSPGGSSYEQYF.

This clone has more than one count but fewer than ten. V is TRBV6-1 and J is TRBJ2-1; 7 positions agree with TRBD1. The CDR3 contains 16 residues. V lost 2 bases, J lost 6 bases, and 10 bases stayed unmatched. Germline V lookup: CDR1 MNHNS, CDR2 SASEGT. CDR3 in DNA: TGTGCCAGCAGTGAAAGGCGTATTACAGGGGTCAATGAGCAGTTCTTC. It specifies CASSERRITGVNEQFF.

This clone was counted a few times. The CDR3: CASSGTGEVEAFF. CDR3 DNA sequence: TGTGCCAGCAGCGGAACAGGGGAAGTTGAAGCTTTCTTT. J is TRBJ1-1 and V is TRBV2; 7 nucleotides align to TRBD1. With 6 bases clipped from V and 7 bases from J, the junction kept 8 bases outside the gene matches. CDR1 is SNHLY, CDR2 FYNNEI, per germline. The CDR3 is 13 amino acids.

The CDR3 nucleotides are TGTGCCAGCAGTTCCATCCGGGCGACAGCAAAGGCCACCTCCTACGAGCAGTACTTC. As protein: CASSSIRATAKATSYEQYF. The V and J genes are TRBV27 and TRBJ2-7; D may be TRBD1 (5 bases). The CDR3 extends over 19 amino acids. CDR1 is MNHEY and CDR2 is SMNVEV in the germline V gene (reference sequence). V lost 4 bases and J lost 0, with 25 bases in between.

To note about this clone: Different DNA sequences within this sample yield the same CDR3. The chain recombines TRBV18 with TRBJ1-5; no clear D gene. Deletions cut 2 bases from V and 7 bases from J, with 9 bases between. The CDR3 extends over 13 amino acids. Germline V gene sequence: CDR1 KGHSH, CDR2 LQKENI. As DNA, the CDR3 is TGTGCCAGCTCACCAGGGGAGAACCAGCCCCAGCATTTT. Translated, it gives CASSPGENQPQHF.

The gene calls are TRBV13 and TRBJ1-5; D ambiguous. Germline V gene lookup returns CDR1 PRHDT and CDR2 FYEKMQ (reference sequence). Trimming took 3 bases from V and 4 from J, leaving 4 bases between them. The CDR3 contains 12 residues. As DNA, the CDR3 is TGTGCCAGCAGCTTCTTTAATCAGCCCCAGCATTTT. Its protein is CASSFFNQPQHF.

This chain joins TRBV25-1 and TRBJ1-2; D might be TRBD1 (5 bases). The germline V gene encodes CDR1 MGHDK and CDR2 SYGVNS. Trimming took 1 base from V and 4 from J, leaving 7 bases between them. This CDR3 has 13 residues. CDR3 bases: TGTGCCAGCAGTGAATCGACAGCCTATGGCTACACCTTC. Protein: CASSESTAYGYTF.